This TCR beta chain was obtained from a study of a mutant IDH1 vaccine in newly diagnosed glioma. Repertoires were generated with immunoSEQ multiplex PCR, while TCRdb's copy carries only in-frame clones and drops some. The repertoire holds around 62,000 clones, with 89% as singletons. Germline lookup yields CDR1 MGHRA and CDR2 YSYEKL. The CDR3 is made up of 15 amino acids. J was trimmed by 7 bases and V by 3 bases; bases with no gene match: 8. Time point meaning: week 11, during vaccination. Every single dose of the vaccine, 300 ug of mutant IDH1 20-mer peptide, came with topical imiquimod. The sample holds a few counts of this clone. The antigen is not known.

The sequences come from PBMCs, collected from a glioma patient whose treatment included an IDH1 peptide vaccine. The receptor's source is a man aged 40-49 years with glioma. V is TRBV4-1 and J is TRBJ2-1; TRBD1 agrees at 8 bases. The CDR3 bases are TGCGCCAGCAGCCATACAAGACAGGGGTTAAATGAGCAGTTCTTC. Protein sequence: CASSHTRQGLNEQFF.